The rows below give T cell receptor beta chains drawn from one sample of a study of response to subunit inactivated influenza vaccine. MiXCR, applied by TCRdb to the RT-PCR reads, yields one record per CDR3 protein. The repertoire includes 610,000 or so distinct CDR3 sequences, 14% of them detected once, and around 10% sits in the top ten. Here the sequenced sample was PBMCs from blood, taken 12 days after vaccination. The receptor source for this set is a man in his forties or fifties who received an inactivated influenza vaccine. Both conserved end residues are part of each CDR3. Fields, in order: V gene, clone size, J gene, D gene, CDR3 DNA, CDR3 protein. The D gene is left open where the match is weak. The size field is filled for only some rows; it gives once, few, many or a size class.

V: TRBV19
size: few
J: TRBJ1-2
D: TRBD1
DNA: TGTGCCAGTAGTACCAGGACAGGGGCGGCAAGCTATGGCTACACCTTC
CDR3: CASSTRTGAASYGYTF

V: TRBV14
size: few
J: TRBJ2-2
D: NA
DNA: TGTGCCAGCAGCCCCCGGGGCGGATGGACCGGGGAGCTGTTTTTT
CDR3: CASSPRGGWTGELFF

V: TRBV5-6
size: many
J: TRBJ2-1
D: NA
DNA: TGTGCCAGCAGCTTGGAACTACGACTCTACAATGAGCAGTTCTTC
CDR3: CASSLELRLYNEQFF

V: TRBV11-2
size: NA
J: TRBJ2-1
D: TRBD2
DNA: TGTGCCAGCAGCTCCCTAGCGGGAGCTTACTACGGTGAGCAGTTCTTC
CDR3: CASSSLAGAYYGEQFF

V: TRBV6-5
size: few
J: TRBJ2-7
D: NA
DNA: TGTGCCAGCAGTTACTCGATGCCACTAGTGGCCTACGAGCAGTACTTC
CDR3: CASSYSMPLVAYEQYF

V: TRBV13
size: NA
J: TRBJ2-5
D: NA
DNA: TGTGCCAGCAGCTCCTCCCCCCAAGAGACCCAGTACTTC
CDR3: CASSSSPQETQYF

V: TRBV20-1
size: NA
J: TRBJ2-1
D: TRBD1
DNA: TGCAGTGTCTCTCCCAGACAGGGAAAAGACTCCTACAATGAGCAGTTCTTC
CDR3: CSVSPRQGKDSYNEQFF

V: TRBV2
size: NA
J: TRBJ2-2
D: NA
DNA: TGTGCCAGCAGACCGAAAGGCCCCCGGGGGGCAGGCGGGGAGCTGTTTTTT
CDR3: CASRPKGPRGAGGELFF

V: TRBV12-3/TRBV12-4
size: few
J: TRBJ1-5
D: NA
DNA: TGTGCCAGCAGTTTAGCAACAGTACAGCAGCCCCAGCATTTT
CDR3: CASSLATVQQPQHF

V: TRBV27
size: NA
J: TRBJ1-2
D: NA
DNA: TGTGCCAGCAGCCGCGAGGGGGGCGCTTCGGGTGGCTACACCTTC
CDR3: CASSREGGASGGYTF

V: TRBV24-1
size: NA
J: TRBJ2-7
D: NA
DNA: TGTGCCACCAGTGTCCCATCCCCGGGGGACCCCTACGAGCAGTACTTC
CDR3: CATSVPSPGDPYEQYF

V: TRBV18
size: many
J: TRBJ1-5
D: NA
DNA: TGTGCCAGCTCACCAAGGCGGGCTAGCAATCAGCCCCAGCATTTT
CDR3: CASSPRRASNQPQHF

V: TRBV6-5
size: few
J: TRBJ2-7
D: TRBD2
DNA: TGTGCCAGCAGTTACTCGAGTTGGCGGGGGTCTTACGAGCAGTACTTC
CDR3: CASSYSSWRGSYEQYF

V: TRBV15
size: few
J: TRBJ1-1
D: NA
DNA: TGTGCCACCAGCAGAGAGTCAATTGAAGCTTTCTTT
CDR3: CATSRESIEAFF

V: TRBV12-5
size: NA
J: TRBJ1-1
D: TRBD1
DNA: TGTGCTAGTGGCCAGTCGACAGGGGGAGGACACACTGAAGCTTTCTTT
CDR3: CASGQSTGGGHTEAFF